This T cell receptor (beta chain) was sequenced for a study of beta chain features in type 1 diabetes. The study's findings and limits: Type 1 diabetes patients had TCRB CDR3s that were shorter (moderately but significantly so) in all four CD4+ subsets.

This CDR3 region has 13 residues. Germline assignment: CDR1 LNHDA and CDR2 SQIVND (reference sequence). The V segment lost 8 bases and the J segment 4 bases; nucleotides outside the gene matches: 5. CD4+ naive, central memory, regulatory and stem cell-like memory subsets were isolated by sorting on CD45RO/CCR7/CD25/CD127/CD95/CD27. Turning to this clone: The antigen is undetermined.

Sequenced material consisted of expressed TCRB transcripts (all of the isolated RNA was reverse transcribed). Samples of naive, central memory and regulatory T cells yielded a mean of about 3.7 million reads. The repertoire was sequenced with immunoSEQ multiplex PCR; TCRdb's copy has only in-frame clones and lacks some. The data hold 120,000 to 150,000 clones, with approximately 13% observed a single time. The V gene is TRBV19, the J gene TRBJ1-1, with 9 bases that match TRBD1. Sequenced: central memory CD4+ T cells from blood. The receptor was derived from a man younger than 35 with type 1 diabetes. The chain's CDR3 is CASSPDRGTEAFF. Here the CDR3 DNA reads TGTGCCAGTTCCCCGGACAGGGGCACTGAAGCTTTCTTT.